Listed below are T cell receptor beta chains from one sample, sequenced in a study of T-cell reconstitution after alpha-beta-depleted transplantation in children. TCRdb redid the calling of the PCR reads with MiXCR, one entry per CDR3 protein. In the table there are a few hundred thousand distinct CDR3 sequences, roughly 11% of which are singletons. The sample consisted of PBMCs from the stem cell graft donor, taken from the stem cell graft. The receptors stem from a human donor who donated a stem cell graft to a child with acute myeloid leukemia. Each CDR3 is given without its conserved first and last residue.

CDR3aa: SAWDYQSTDTQY; j_gene: TRBJ2-3; v_gene: TRBV20-1
CDR3aa: AISEPDLYEQY; j_gene: TRBJ2-7; v_gene: TRBV10-3
CDR3aa: SARWVNSYEQY; j_gene: TRBJ2-7; v_gene: TRBV20-1
CDR3aa: ASSLEAGQSPLH; j_gene: TRBJ1-6; v_gene: TRBV5-1
CDR3aa: SARAAPTDTQY; j_gene: TRBJ2-3; v_gene: TRBV20-1
CDR3aa: ATGLAPYNEQF; j_gene: TRBJ2-1; v_gene: TRBV10-3
CDR3aa: ASSSRLEGRNQPQH; j_gene: TRBJ1-5; v_gene: TRBV12-3/TRBV12-4
CDR3aa: SVEEISGSSYEQY; j_gene: TRBJ2-7; v_gene: TRBV29-1
CDR3aa: ASSFFVRGGTDTQY; j_gene: TRBJ2-3; v_gene: TRBV12-3/TRBV12-4
CDR3aa: ASGRGTNQETQY; j_gene: TRBJ2-5; v_gene: TRBV9
CDR3aa: ASSQDGEASASTDTQY; j_gene: TRBJ2-3; v_gene: TRBV4-3
CDR3aa: ASSSTRIQETQY; j_gene: TRBJ2-5; v_gene: TRBV7-2
CDR3aa: ASSMFGQGSTDTQY; j_gene: TRBJ2-3; v_gene: TRBV5-6
CDR3aa: ASSYSKAAYEAF; j_gene: TRBJ1-1; v_gene: TRBV6-5
CDR3aa: AIKNGPDDQPQH; j_gene: TRBJ1-5; v_gene: TRBV10-3
CDR3aa: ASSQFTGELF; j_gene: TRBJ2-2; v_gene: TRBV4-1
CDR3aa: SASETVYGYT; j_gene: TRBJ1-2; v_gene: TRBV20-1
CDR3aa: ASSLDAGAPLEQY; j_gene: TRBJ2-7; v_gene: TRBV7-2
CDR3aa: ASSSVAGAGYEQY; j_gene: TRBJ2-7; v_gene: TRBV7-8
CDR3aa: ASSLGASGNIIGNEQF; j_gene: TRBJ2-1; v_gene: TRBV7-9
CDR3aa: AINRGLADYEQY; j_gene: TRBJ2-7; v_gene: TRBV10-3
CDR3aa: ASSSGQGAIGYT; j_gene: TRBJ1-2; v_gene: TRBV12-3/TRBV12-4
CDR3aa: ASSIGLAGADTQY; j_gene: TRBJ2-3; v_gene: TRBV19
CDR3aa: AIGRPGLAGSGEQF; j_gene: TRBJ2-1; v_gene: TRBV10-3
CDR3aa: ASSTGTSGLYEQY; j_gene: TRBJ2-7; v_gene: TRBV9
CDR3aa: ASSLVGPGQGLGTGELF; j_gene: TRBJ2-2; v_gene: TRBV5-1
CDR3aa: ASSQDRHGSSYNEQF; j_gene: TRBJ2-1; v_gene: TRBV3-1
CDR3aa: ASSAGVPSGNTIY; j_gene: TRBJ1-3; v_gene: TRBV27
CDR3aa: ASTLAGRQGYT; j_gene: TRBJ1-2; v_gene: TRBV12-3/TRBV12-4
CDR3aa: ASGTGRDTQY; j_gene: TRBJ2-3; v_gene: TRBV28